This entry features one T cell receptor (beta chain) sequence. This entry comes from a study of blood T cells in healthy people across ages. J lost 7 bases, V lost 8 bases, and 9 bases had no gene match. The germline V gene encodes CDR1 DFQATT and CDR2 SNEGSKA (reference sequence). The length of the CDR3 is 13 residues. With a J-beta primer mix and a sample-barcoded 5' primer, a second PCR ran roughly 7 to 11 cycles. TCRdb re-called the 5' RACE reads through MiXCR, storing one row per CDR3 protein. The sample has fewer than 1,200,000 distinct CDR3 sequences; about 25% are singletons. This sample also appeared in a second study, on T cells of mothers and their children.

The sequencing input was blood. The rearrangement joins TRBV20-1 to TRBJ2-1; 9 nucleotides line up with TRBD2. The clonotype originates from a girl aged 2 to 10 in good health. The CDR3 is CSSSGRSWNEQFF. The CDR3 DNA follows: TGCAGTTCCAGCGGGAGGTCTTGGAATGAGCAGTTCTTC.